In its sample, the clone carrying this T cell receptor beta chain was seen a few times. Its antigen is undetermined. The sample originates from a study of response to subunit inactivated influenza vaccine. Overall study findings and caveats: After each seasonal influenza vaccination, few new T cells are recruited, the authors suggested.

V lost 4 bases to trimming and J lost 2 bases, with 7 bases between them. The CDR3 loop spans 13 amino acids. Germline CDR1 ENHRY, CDR2 SYGVKD. In TCRdb, the RT-PCR reads were re-called with MiXCR into one record per CDR3 protein. The table has 750,000 to 850,000 distinct CDR3 sequences, 15% to 20% seen once. The rearrangement links TRBV10-3 to TRBJ2-3, with TRBD1 as a possible D gene (5 bases). The source material was PBMCs from blood, sampled roughly 5 days after vaccination. This receptor was obtained from a man over 45 who received an inactivated influenza vaccine. The CDR3 here is CAISGGDTDTQYF. DNA for the CDR3: TGTGCCATCAGTGGGGGCGACACAGATACGCAGTATTTT.